This T cell receptor (beta chain) emerged from a study of blood T cell repertoires in COVID-19. Study-wide background: T cells, B-cell-depleted T cells, or PBMCs provided the cDNA or gDNA that served as material.

Measured with immunoSEQ multiplex PCR; TCRdb has only the in-frame clones, and not every one. The data contain about 120,000 clones, roughly 83% of them seen just once; the ten biggest clones take up about 4%. Germline V gene lookup returns CDR1 MNHEY and CDR2 SVGAGI. V lost 2 bases and J 9 bases, leaving 13 bases between the germline ends. This CDR3 is built from 14 residues. This sequence originates from a woman older than 75 with acute or convalescent COVID-19. What was sequenced was peripheral blood. This chain connects TRBV6-5 to TRBJ2-2; perhaps TRBD1 as D (6 bases). The CDR3 loop is CASSYIGQGRELFF. The DNA of the CDR3 is TGTGCCAGCAGTTACATCGGCCAGGGGAGGGAGCTGTTTTTT.